The TCR beta chain described here comes from a study of T cell responses to AZD1222 COVID-19 vaccine. Study-wide findings and caveats: Baseline seropositivity characterized only a handful of AZD1222 recipients. The donor cohort was predominantly white British with a female majority, and clonal diversity may have been underestimated.

Germline-derived CDR1 and CDR2 are LGHDT and YNNKEL (reference sequence). The CDR3 is 15 amino acids. The V gene lost 1 base and the J gene lost 2 bases, with 11 bases spanning the gap. The protocol was immunoSEQ multiplex PCR, while the TCRdb copy is restricted to in-frame clones and leaves out a portion. The repertoire holds 150,000 to 250,000 clones, 80% to 95% seen once, with around 3% in the top ten. Concerning this clone: What it binds is not known.

The receptor was derived from an adult who received the AZD1222 COVID-19 vaccine. The rearrangement links TRBV3-1 (or the pseudogene TRBV3-2) to TRBJ1-1; D unresolved. The sequences come from peripheral blood, collected 28 days after the second AZD1222 dose. CDR3 DNA: TGTGCCAGCAGCCAAGGATCAGGCGGTAACACTGAAGCTTTCTTT. Amino acid sequence: CASSQGSGGNTEAFF.